The 26 T cell receptor beta chains listed next were all sequenced from one sample in a study of T cell repertoires in cytomegalovirus infection. Their cognate antigens are unknown. TCRdb passed the reads through MiXCR, listing each CDR3 protein once. Here the sample spans fewer than 1,000,000 distinct CDR3 sequences, 30% to 40% being singletons. The specimen comprised cultured CD8+ T cells from PBMCs, sampled from culture after CMV antigen stimulation. The receptors here all came from a human donor in good health (CMV status not recorded). Some clones in this sample may be carry-over from other donors' samples.

The chain joins TRBV7-8 to TRBJ1-2; D uncertain. The CDR3 spans 14 residues. Germline assignment: CDR1 SGHVS and CDR2 FQNEAQ. V lost 4 bases and J 4 bases, leaving 13 bases between the germline ends. Here the CDR3 DNA reads TGTGCCAGCAGCTCCGCGGGAACTATCTATGGCTACACCTTC. This encodes CASSSAGTIYGYTF.

The chain combines TRBV6-5 with TRBJ1-1; the D gene is possibly TRBD1 (6 bases). The germline CDR1 and CDR2 sequences are MNHEY and SVGAGI. Trimming took 10 bases from V and 5 from J, leaving 23 bases between them. This CDR3 has 15 residues. Here the CDR3 DNA reads TGTGCCACCCTTTTCTGGACAGATCACGGTACTGAAGCTTTCTTT. Translating it yields CATLFWTDHGTEAFF.

Ten or more counts support this clonotype. As DNA, the CDR3 is TGTGCCAGCAGTTATCCGGGATCTAACTATGGCTACACCTTC. This codes for CASSYPGSNYGYTF. The genes are TRBV6-2 or TRBV6-3 and TRBJ1-2; D call uncertain. CDR3 length equals 14 residues. V dropped 3 bases and J dropped 0 bases, with 8 bases sitting between them. Germline V lookup: CDR1 MNHEY, CDR2 SVGEGT.

This clonotype was observed once. The DNA for the CDR3 is TGTGCCAGCATGCACGGCAGGGCCCAGCAGTACGTC. It translates to CASMHGRAQQYV. The V and J genes are TRBV6-1 and TRBJ2-7; D might be TRBD1 (5 bases). The V gene lost 7 bases and the J gene lost 8 bases, with 15 bases spanning the gap. Germline lookup yields CDR1 MNHNS and CDR2 SASEGT. The CDR3 has 12 residues.

There are a few counts of this clonotype. The chain links TRBV7-9 to TRBJ2-5, with 8 positions matching TRBD2. J lost 2 bases, V lost 1 base, and 9 bases had no gene match. The CDR3 length is 17 residues. Germline lookup yields CDR1 SEHNR and CDR2 FQNEAQ (reference sequence). The DNA for the CDR3 is TGTGCCAGCAGCTTAGGGGTCCGACTAGCGTCACAAGAGACCCAGTACTTC. Residues: CASSLGVRLASQETQYF.

This clonotype was detected only a few times. The genes are TRBV24-1 and TRBJ2-2; tentatively, D is TRBD1 (6 bases). CDR3 length: 15 residues. Trimming cost V 2 bases and J 4 bases, with 10 bases left between them. CDR1 KGHDR and CDR2 SFDVKD come from the germline V gene. The CDR3 DNA reads TGTGCCACCAGTGATTCGACAGGTCCCACCGGGGAGCTGTTTTTT. This sequence encodes CATSDSTGPTGELFF.

This CDR3 reads CASSFPASGYTF. CDR3 nucleotides: TGTGCCAGCAGTTTTCCCGCTAGCGGCTACACCTTC. The rearrangement joins TRBV28 to TRBJ1-2; D gene uncertain. The CDR3 runs 12 residues. Trimming stripped 3 bases from V and 8 bases from J, with 10 bases between. CDR1 MDHEN and CDR2 SYDVKM come from the germline V gene.

This clonotype was seen repeatedly, ten times or more. The chain employs TRBV11-1 and TRBJ2-2; 7 bases are shared with TRBD2. CDR1 and CDR2 (germline): SGHAT, FQDESV (reference sequence). The junction had 7 bases not matched to a gene; V was cut back by 2 bases and J by 4 bases. There are 16 residues in the CDR3. This chain's CDR3 is CASSLKERGSTGELFF. The CDR3 DNA sequence: TGTGCCAGCAGCTTAAAGGAGCGGGGTAGCACCGGGGAGCTGTTTTTT. Combining the CDR3 with reference TRBV11-1 and TRBJ2-2 gives the whole variable domain EAEVAQSPRYKITEKSQAVAFWCDPISGHATLYWYRQILGQGPELLVQFQDESVVDDSQLPKDRFSAERLKGVDSTLKIQPAELGDSAMYLCASSLKERGSTGELFFGEGSRLTVL.

In its sample, this clonotype was seen a few times. V is TRBV27 and J is TRBJ2-1; D not certain. The CDR3 has 12 amino acids. Germline CDR1 reads MNHEY; CDR2 reads SMNVEV (reference sequence). The V and J ends lost 3 bases and 9 bases respectively, with 9 bases between them. The CDR3 nucleotides read TGTGCCAGCAGTTTCCTTATGAGTGAGCAGTTCTTC. Its protein is CASSFLMSEQFF.

This clonotype was recorded at least ten times. This chain links TRBV7-9 with TRBJ1-6; no definite D call. This CDR3 has 14 amino acids. Germline V CDR1 and CDR2: SEHNR, FQNEAQ (reference sequence). The V end was cut by 4 bases, the J end by 0 bases, with 4 bases between. CDR3 region: CASSYSSYNSPLHF. The CDR3 bases are TGTGCCAGCAGCTACAGCTCCTATAATTCACCCCTCCACTTT.

This sequence joins TRBV5-1 and TRBJ2-1, with 7 bases aligning to TRBD2. Germline V CDR1 and CDR2: SGHRS, YFSETQ. After removal of 4 bases from V and 8 bases from J, the junction contained 18 bases not matched to a gene. This CDR3 comprises 17 residues. CDR3: CASSAATGGGTWYEQFF. The CDR3 DNA is TGCGCCAGCAGCGCGGCAACCGGCGGGGGAACGTGGTATGAGCAGTTCTTC.

This chain uses TRBV20-1 with TRBJ1-1; D might be TRBD1 (6 bases). The CDR3 contains 15 residues. Germline V gene data show CDR1 as DFQATT and CDR2 as SNEGSKA (reference sequence). V was clipped by 0 bases and J by 5 bases, with 16 bases between them. The CDR3 reads CSARESGVSGTEAFF. As DNA, the CDR3 is TGCAGTGCTAGAGAGTCAGGGGTTTCGGGGACTGAAGCTTTCTTT.

This clonotype occurred many times. The chain links TRBV7-2 to TRBJ1-1, with D possibly being TRBD1 (5 bases). Germline V lookup: CDR1 SGHTA, CDR2 FQGNSA. There are 12 residues in the CDR3. Deletions cut 2 bases from V and 11 bases from J, with 12 bases between. The CDR3 protein is CASSLWGREAFF. CDR3 in DNA: TGTGCCAGCAGCTTATGGGGCAGGGAGGCTTTCTTT.

The V gene is TRBV7-6, the J gene TRBJ2-7; possibly TRBD1 for D (6 bases). Trimming took 4 bases from V and 5 from J, leaving 18 bases between them. Germline CDR1 and CDR2: SGHVS and FNYEAQ. This CDR3 contains 15 residues. CDR3 sequence reads: CASSSLSRAGDEQYF. DNA of the CDR3: TGTGCCAGCAGCTCTCTAAGTAGGGCAGGGGACGAGCAGTACTTC.

This clonotype was counted only a few times. This CDR3 is CATSDNDRIINSPLHF. The CDR3 DNA reads as TGTGCCACCAGTGACAATGACAGGATAATTAATTCACCCCTCCACTTT. The chain links TRBV24-1 to TRBJ1-6, with a possible D match to TRBD1 (6 bases). The germline V and J ends were trimmed by 4 bases and 6 bases, with 15 bases remaining between them. In germline, CDR1 is KGHDR, CDR2 SFDVKD. The CDR3 is 16 amino acids.

This clonotype has more than one count but fewer than ten. The V call is TRBV7-6, the J call TRBJ2-3; 9 bases align to TRBD2. The trim removed 1 base at V and 6 bases at J, leaving 11 bases unmatched. The CDR3 is 17 amino acids. Germline assignment: CDR1 SGHVS and CDR2 FNYEAQ. In nucleotides, the CDR3 is TGTGCCAGCAGCTTAGAGGCTAGCGGGGCAGCCGAGGATACGCAGTATTTT. Translated: CASSLEASGAAEDTQYF.

The CDR3 loop reads CASSLTFDTQYF. CDR3 bases: TGTGCCAGCAGCTTAACATTCGATACGCAGTATTTT. The J gene is TRBJ2-3, the V gene TRBV7-9, with D unresolved. Germline-derived CDR1 and CDR2 are SEHNR and FQNEAQ (reference sequence). V shed 2 bases and J shed 6 bases, with 6 bases lying between them. This CDR3 comprises 12 residues.

This clonotype was picked up one time. The rearrangement uses TRBV27 and TRBJ1-2; the match to TRBD1 covers 7 bases. Per the germline V gene, CDR1 is MNHEY and CDR2 is SMNVEV (reference sequence). The ends lost 0 bases at V and 5 bases at J; junction bases unmatched: 12. The CDR3 has 17 amino acids. This chain's CDR3 is CASSLSAPLQGRYGYTF. In nucleotides, the CDR3 is TGTGCCAGCAGTTTATCTGCTCCCTTACAGGGGAGGTATGGCTACACCTTC.

This rearrangement joins TRBV5-5 to TRBJ2-6; tentatively, D is TRBD1 (5 bases). The CDR3 totals 18 residues. V was shortened by 1 base and J by 1 base, with 15 bases between the two germline ends. Germline values: CDR1 SGHKS, CDR2 YYEKEE (reference sequence). This CDR3 is CASSLYGAASSGANVLTF. The CDR3, as DNA: TGTGCCAGCAGCTTGTATGGGGCCGCATCGTCTGGGGCCAACGTCCTGACTTTC.

The chain carries TRBV5-5 and TRBJ2-7; TRBD1 matches 9 bases. The CDR3 runs to 15 residues. CDR1 and CDR2 from the germline V gene are SGHKS and YYEKEE (reference sequence). Germline trimming cut 5 bases from V and 3 bases from J; bases unmatched to any gene: 9. CDR3 nucleotide sequence: TGTGCCAGCAGAATTCGACAGGACAGGGGCTACGAGCAGTACTTC. Translation: CASRIRQDRGYEQYF. Drawing the rest from reference TRBV5-5 and TRBJ2-7, the complete variable domain is DAGVTQSPTHLIKTRGQQVTLRCSPISGHKSVSWYQQVLGQGPQFIFQYYEKEERGRGNFPDRFSARQFPNYSSELNVNALLLGDSALYLCASRIRQDRGYEQYFGPGTRLTVT.

The V and J genes are TRBV4-1 and TRBJ2-1; the D gene could be TRBD1 or TRBD2 (6 bases each). Germline V CDR1 and CDR2: MGHRA, YSYEKL. The V end was cut by 1 base, the J end by 9 bases, with 16 bases between. This CDR3 is 15 amino acids long. Written as DNA, the CDR3 is TGCGCCAGCAGCCAAGGCCCGGGGGCCGGGTTTGAGCAGTTCTTC. Translated: CASSQGPGAGFEQFF.

This clonotype appeared many times. The CDR3 here is CASRAEEGRVNTEAFF. The DNA for the CDR3 is TGTGCCAGCAGGGCTGAAGAGGGTAGGGTGAACACTGAAGCTTTCTTT. This chain joins TRBV6-1 and TRBJ1-1; D is ambiguous. Germline V gives CDR1 MNHNS, CDR2 SASEGT. This CDR3 region has 16 residues. V was trimmed by 6 bases and J by 0 bases, leaving 17 bases between them.

This chain joins TRBV6-2 or TRBV6-3 and TRBJ1-1, with TRBD1 matching over 8 bases. Germline lookup yields CDR1 MNHEY and CDR2 SVGEGT. This CDR3 has 14 residues. V was pared by 4 bases and J by 4 bases, with 5 bases of the junction left unmatched. CDR3 sequence (DNA): TGTGCCAGCAGTTCCGTAGGACAGGGCACTGAAGCTTTCTTT. Residues: CASSSVGQGTEAFF.

The chain links TRBV28 to TRBJ1-1, with no clear D. Trimming stripped 9 bases from V and 4 bases from J, with 15 bases between. The CDR3 contains 13 residues. Germline loops: CDR1 MDHEN, CDR2 SYDVKM. The CDR3 nucleotides are TGTGCCAGTAGAGGTTTGGACGGCACTGAAGCTTTCTTT. Translating it yields CASRGLDGTEAFF.

A few counts support this clonotype. V gene TRBV6-2 or TRBV6-3 combines with J gene TRBJ2-3; the match to TRBD1 covers 11 bases. Losses at the gene ends were 4 bases for V and 5 bases for J; bases not matched to a gene: 8. This CDR3 comprises 16 residues. Germline V gives CDR1 MNHEY, CDR2 SVGEGT. CDR3 residues: CASSFSRDRGIDTQYF. The CDR3 nucleotides read TGTGCCAGCAGTTTTAGCCGGGACAGGGGGATAGATACGCAGTATTTT.

The chain recombines TRBV19 with TRBJ1-1; possible D gene TRBD1, 5 bases. CDR3 length: 16 amino acids. The V gene lost 6 bases and the J gene lost 3 bases, with 20 bases spanning the gap. The germline V gene has CDR1 LNHDA and CDR2 SQIVND (reference sequence). CDR3 region: CASSRGTEGWDTEAFF. In DNA form, the CDR3 reads TGTGCCAGTAGCCGAGGCACTGAGGGGTGGGACACTGAAGCTTTCTTT.